The 14 T cell receptor beta chains below all came from one sample that was sequenced in a study of blood T cell repertoires in COVID-19 (dated by TCRdb to the early 2020s). The method behind the library was the immunoSEQ multiplex PCR assay. Sourced from immuneACCESS, this table was stored by TCRdb with only in-frame sequences that have V and J called. A share of the clones is absent; for the studies checked, an unresolved V gene accounts for under half, and the remainder has no known explanation. In this sample the table shows about 38,000 clones, 90% of which occur a single time. Of the sample, less than 30% is held by the ten largest clones. The sequenced sample consisted of peripheral blood. These receptor sequences come from a man in his 60s with active or convalescent COVID-19.

The CDR3 DNA reads as TGTGCCAGCAGTCCTGAAACAGGGGGCCCCTACGAGCAGTACTTC. This translates into CASSPETGGPYEQYF. The chain recombines TRBV28 with TRBJ2-7; TRBD1 matches at 9 bases. The CDR3 extends over 15 amino acids. The germline V gene has CDR1 MDHEN and CDR2 SYDVKM. The V gene end was trimmed by 5 bases and the J gene end by 2 bases; junction bases not matched to a gene: 7.

V gene TRBV5-1 combines with J gene TRBJ2-2; TRBD2 agrees at 8 bases. CDR1 is SGHRS and CDR2 is YFSETQ in the germline V gene. The CDR3 length is 16 residues. The J segment lost 4 bases and the V segment lost 1 base, leaving 6 bases of the junction unmatched. The CDR3 is CASSLLSGSGTGELFF. CDR3 in DNA: TGCGCCAGCAGCTTGTTGAGCGGGAGTGGCACCGGGGAGCTGTTTTTT.

The CDR3 region is CSASSGLAVTGELFF. In nucleotides, the CDR3 is TGCAGTGCTAGTTCTGGACTAGCGGTCACCGGGGAGCTGTTTTTT. This chain links TRBV20-1 with TRBJ2-2; 10 nucleotides line up with TRBD2. Germline V gene sequence: CDR1 DFQATT, CDR2 SNEGSKA (reference sequence). V shed 3 bases and J 4 bases; nucleotides not matched to a gene: 5. The CDR3 sequence is 15 residues long.

This sequence joins TRBV5-1 and TRBJ1-6; D is possibly TRBD1 (6 bases). The CDR3 runs 15 residues. The V gene's germline CDR1 is SGHRS and CDR2 YFSETQ. V lost 4 bases, J lost 7 bases, and 15 bases lay in between. The CDR3 sequence is CASSKMDSQNSPLHF. For the CDR3, the DNA is TGCGCCAGCAGCAAGATGGACAGTCAGAATTCACCCCTCCACTTT.

V and J are TRBV5-1 and TRBJ1-6; 10 positions match TRBD1. Germline trimming cut 4 bases from V and 8 bases from J; bases unmatched to any gene: 3. CDR1 is SGHRS, CDR2 YFSETQ, per germline. There are 14 residues in the CDR3. CDR3 region: CASSHGTGDSPLHF. The DNA for the CDR3 is TGCGCCAGCAGCCATGGGACAGGGGATTCACCCCTCCACTTT. The full variable domain, rest sourced from reference TRBV5-1 and TRBJ1-6, is KAGVTQTPRYLIKTRGQQVTLSCSPISGHRSVSWYQQTPGQGLQFLFEYFSETQRNKGNFPGRFSGRQFSNSRSEMNVSTLELGDSALYLCASSHGTGDSPLHFGNGTRLTVT.

V and J are TRBV27 and TRBJ2-1; TRBD1 matches 10 bases. V shed 3 bases, J shed 3 bases, and the junction held 8 bases outside the gene matches. This CDR3 contains 17 residues. In germline, CDR1 is MNHEY, CDR2 SMNVEV (reference sequence). CDR3 sequence: CASSFVSGTGVYNEQFF. Written as DNA, the CDR3 is TGTGCCAGCAGTTTTGTGTCGGGGACAGGGGTCTACAATGAGCAGTTCTTC.

J is TRBJ2-1 and V is TRBV3-1 (or the pseudogene TRBV3-2); 15 nucleotides agree with TRBD2. Trimming took 0 bases from V and 6 from J; bases not matched to a gene: 6. The CDR3 runs to 18 residues. The germline CDR1 and CDR2 sequences are LGHDT and YNNKEL (reference sequence). CDR3 DNA sequence: TGTGCCAGCAGCCAAGAATGGACTAGCGGGAGGGCCTCCAATGAGCAGTTCTTC. This gives the protein CASSQEWTSGRASNEQFF.

The rearrangement links TRBV6-5 to TRBJ2-1, with 14 bases fitting TRBD2. Germline assignment: CDR1 MNHEY and CDR2 SVGAGI. The CDR3 extends over 15 amino acids. V was clipped by 5 bases and J by 9 bases; unmatched bases: 6. CDR3 region: CASSRGLAGVGEQFF. CDR3 nucleotide sequence: TGTGCCAGCAGTAGGGGACTAGCGGGAGTGGGTGAGCAGTTCTTC.

The chain carries TRBV6-5 and TRBJ2-3, with a tentative D call TRBD1 (6 bases). V shed 4 bases and J shed 0 bases, with 14 bases lying between them. The CDR3 runs 16 residues. In germline, CDR1 is MNHEY, CDR2 SVGAGI. The chain's CDR3 is CASSSQDRPSTDTQYF. The CDR3 DNA follows: TGTGCCAGCAGTTCCCAAGACAGGCCTAGCACAGATACGCAGTATTTT.

The CDR3, as DNA: TGTGCCAGTAGTCCCGGGACTGTGGGCGAGCAGTACTTC. This encodes CASSPGTVGEQYF. This chain joins TRBV19 and TRBJ2-7; D possibly corresponds to TRBD2 (6 bases). The CDR3 has 13 residues. V lost 5 bases to trimming and J lost 6 bases, with 14 bases between them. Germline assignment: CDR1 LNHDA and CDR2 SQIVND (reference sequence).

The genes are TRBV19 and TRBJ1-1, with D perhaps TRBD1 (5 bases). The CDR3 loop spans 13 amino acids. The V end was cut by 3 bases, the J end by 1 base, with 6 bases between. Germline V gives CDR1 LNHDA, CDR2 SQIVND (reference sequence). CDR3: CASSIRENTEAFF. The CDR3 region has the DNA TGTGCCAGTAGTATCAGGGAGAACACTGAAGCTTTCTTT.

This clone showed up just a few times. This chain uses TRBV20-1 with TRBJ2-2; TRBD1 is a possible D gene (6 bases). This CDR3 contains 14 residues. Trimming took off 3 bases at V and 1 base at J, with 9 bases between the two ends. CDR1 DFQATT and CDR2 SNEGSKA come from the germline V gene (reference sequence). CDR3 nucleotides: TGCAGTGCTAGTCAACAGGGGAACACCGGGGAGCTGTTTTTT. Its translation: CSASQQGNTGELFF.

This clone occurred once. CDR3 sequence reads: CATATIGGETQYF. In nucleotides, the CDR3 is TGCGCCACCGCGACGATCGGGGGAGAGACCCAGTACTTC. V gene TRBV5-1 combines with J gene TRBJ2-5, with D perhaps matching TRBD2 (6 bases). Deletions cut 9 bases from V and 4 bases from J, with 16 bases between. Germline lookup yields CDR1 SGHRS and CDR2 YFSETQ. The CDR3 has 13 residues.

V is TRBV7-8 and J is TRBJ2-4; 8 nucleotides agree with TRBD2. V gave up 2 bases and J gave up 0 bases; unmatched junction bases: 3. CDR3 length: 16 amino acids. Germline CDR1 SGHVS, CDR2 FQNEAQ. The CDR3 spells CASSLRTSQAKNIQYF. The CDR3 DNA is TGTGCCAGCAGCTTACGGACTAGCCAAGCCAAAAACATTCAGTACTTC.